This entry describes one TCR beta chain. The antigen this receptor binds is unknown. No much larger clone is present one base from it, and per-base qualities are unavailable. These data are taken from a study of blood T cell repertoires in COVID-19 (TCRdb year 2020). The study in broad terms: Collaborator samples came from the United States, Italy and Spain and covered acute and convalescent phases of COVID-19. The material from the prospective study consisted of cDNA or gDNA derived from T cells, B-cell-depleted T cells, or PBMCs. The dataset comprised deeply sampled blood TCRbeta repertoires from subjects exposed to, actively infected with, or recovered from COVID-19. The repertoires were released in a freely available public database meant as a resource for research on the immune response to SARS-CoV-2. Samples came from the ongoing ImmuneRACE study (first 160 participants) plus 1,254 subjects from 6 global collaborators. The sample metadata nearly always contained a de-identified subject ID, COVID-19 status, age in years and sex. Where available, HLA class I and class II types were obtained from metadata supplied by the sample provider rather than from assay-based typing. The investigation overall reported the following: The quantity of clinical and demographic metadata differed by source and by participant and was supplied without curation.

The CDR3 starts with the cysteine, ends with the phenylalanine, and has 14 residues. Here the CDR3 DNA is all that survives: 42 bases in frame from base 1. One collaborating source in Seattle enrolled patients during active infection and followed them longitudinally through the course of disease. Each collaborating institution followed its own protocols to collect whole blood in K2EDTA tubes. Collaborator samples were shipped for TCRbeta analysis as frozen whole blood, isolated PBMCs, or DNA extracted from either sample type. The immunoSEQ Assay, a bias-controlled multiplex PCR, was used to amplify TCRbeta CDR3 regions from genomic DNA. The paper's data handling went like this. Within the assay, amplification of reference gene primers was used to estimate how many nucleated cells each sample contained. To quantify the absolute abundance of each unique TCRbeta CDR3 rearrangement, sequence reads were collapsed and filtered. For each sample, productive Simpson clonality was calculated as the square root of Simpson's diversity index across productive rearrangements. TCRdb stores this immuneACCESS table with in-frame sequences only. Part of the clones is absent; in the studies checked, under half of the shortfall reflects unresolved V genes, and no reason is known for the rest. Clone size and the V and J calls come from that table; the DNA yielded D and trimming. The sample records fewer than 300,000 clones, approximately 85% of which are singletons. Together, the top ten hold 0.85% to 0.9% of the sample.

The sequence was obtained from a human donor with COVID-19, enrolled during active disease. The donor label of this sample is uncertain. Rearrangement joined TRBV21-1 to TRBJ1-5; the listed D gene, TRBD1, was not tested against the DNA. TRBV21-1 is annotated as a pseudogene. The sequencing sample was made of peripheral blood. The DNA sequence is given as TGTGCCAGCAGGCAAGACCAGGGAAGGCAGCCCCAGCATTTT. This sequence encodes CASRQDQGRQPQHF.